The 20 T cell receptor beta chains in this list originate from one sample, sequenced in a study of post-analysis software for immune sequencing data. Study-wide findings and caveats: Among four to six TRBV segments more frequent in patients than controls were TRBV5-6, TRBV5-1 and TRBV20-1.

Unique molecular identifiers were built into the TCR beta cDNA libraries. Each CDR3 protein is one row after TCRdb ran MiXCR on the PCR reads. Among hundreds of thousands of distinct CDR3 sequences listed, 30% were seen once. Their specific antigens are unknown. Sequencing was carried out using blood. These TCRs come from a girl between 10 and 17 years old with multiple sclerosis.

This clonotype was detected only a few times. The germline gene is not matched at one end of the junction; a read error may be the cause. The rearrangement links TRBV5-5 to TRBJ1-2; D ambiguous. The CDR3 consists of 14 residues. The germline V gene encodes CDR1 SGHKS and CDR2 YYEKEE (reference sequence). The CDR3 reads CASSFGEINYGHTF. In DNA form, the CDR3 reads TGTGCCAGCAGCTTCGGGGAGATTAACTATGGCCACACCTTC.

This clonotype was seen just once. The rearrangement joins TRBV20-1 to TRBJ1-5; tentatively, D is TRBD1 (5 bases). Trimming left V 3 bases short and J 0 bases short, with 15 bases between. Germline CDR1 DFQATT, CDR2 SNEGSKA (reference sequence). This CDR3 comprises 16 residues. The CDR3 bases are TGCAGTGCTAGTAGTCCGGGACGTCTTAGCAATCAGCCCCAGCATTTT. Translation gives CSASSPGRLSNQPQHF.

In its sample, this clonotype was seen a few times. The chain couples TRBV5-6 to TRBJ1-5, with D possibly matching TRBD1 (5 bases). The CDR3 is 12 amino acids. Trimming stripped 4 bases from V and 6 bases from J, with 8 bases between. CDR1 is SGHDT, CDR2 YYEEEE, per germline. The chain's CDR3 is CASSPRVQPQHF. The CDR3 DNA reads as TGTGCCAGCAGCCCCAGGGTTCAGCCCCAGCATTTT.

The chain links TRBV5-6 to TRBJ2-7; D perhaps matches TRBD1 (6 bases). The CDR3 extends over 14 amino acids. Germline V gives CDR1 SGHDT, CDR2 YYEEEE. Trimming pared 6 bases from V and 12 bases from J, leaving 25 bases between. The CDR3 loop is CASTLGGVGNIRYF. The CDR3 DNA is TGTGCCAGCACACTAGGGGGAGTAGGGAACATTCGGTACTTC.

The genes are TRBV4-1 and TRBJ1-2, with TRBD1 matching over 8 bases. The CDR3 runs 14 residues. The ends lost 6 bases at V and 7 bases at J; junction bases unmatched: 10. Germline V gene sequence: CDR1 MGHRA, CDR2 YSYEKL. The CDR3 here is CASSFGQGSAGYTF. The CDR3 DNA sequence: TGCGCCAGCAGTTTCGGACAGGGTTCAGCTGGCTACACCTTC.

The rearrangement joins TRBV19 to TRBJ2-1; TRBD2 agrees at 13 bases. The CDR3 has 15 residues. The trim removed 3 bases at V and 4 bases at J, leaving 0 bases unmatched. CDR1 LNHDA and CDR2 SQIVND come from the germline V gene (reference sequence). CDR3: CASSMTSGRYNEQFF. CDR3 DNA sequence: TGTGCCAGTAGTATGACTAGCGGGAGGTACAATGAGCAGTTCTTC. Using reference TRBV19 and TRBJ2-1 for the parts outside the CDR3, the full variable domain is DGGITQSPKYLFRKEGQNVTLSCEQNLNHDAMYWYRQDPGQGLRLIYYSQIVNDFQKGDIAEGYSVSREKKESFPLTVTSAQKNPTAFYLCASSMTSGRYNEQFFGPGTRLTVL.

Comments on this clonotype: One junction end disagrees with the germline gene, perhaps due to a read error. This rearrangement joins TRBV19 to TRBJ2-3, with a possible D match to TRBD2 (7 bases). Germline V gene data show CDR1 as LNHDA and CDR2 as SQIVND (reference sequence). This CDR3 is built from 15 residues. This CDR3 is CASGGSLGAGDAQYF. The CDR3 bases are TGTGCCAGTGGGGGATCCTTGGGGGCGGGAGATGCGCAGTATTTT. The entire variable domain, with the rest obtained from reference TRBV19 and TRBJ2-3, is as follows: DGGITQSPKYLFRKEGQNVTLSCEQNLNHDAMYWYRQDPGQGLRLIYYSQIVNDFQKGDIAEGYSVSREKKESFPLTVTSAQKNPTAFYLCASGGSLGAGDAQYFGPGTRLTVL.

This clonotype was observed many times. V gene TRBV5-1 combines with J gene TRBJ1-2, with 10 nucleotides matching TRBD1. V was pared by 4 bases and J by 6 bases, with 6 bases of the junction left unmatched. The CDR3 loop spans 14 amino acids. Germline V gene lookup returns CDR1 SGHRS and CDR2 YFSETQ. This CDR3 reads CASSTSGTGDGYTF. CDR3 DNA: TGCGCCAGCAGCACATCCGGGACAGGGGATGGCTACACCTTC.

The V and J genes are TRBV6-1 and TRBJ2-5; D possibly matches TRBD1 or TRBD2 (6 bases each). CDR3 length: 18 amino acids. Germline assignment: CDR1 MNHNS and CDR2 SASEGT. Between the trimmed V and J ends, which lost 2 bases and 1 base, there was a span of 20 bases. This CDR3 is CASSENGEGGGSQETQYF. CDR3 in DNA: TGTGCCAGCAGTGAAAATGGGGAAGGGGGAGGCTCCCAAGAGACCCAGTACTTC.

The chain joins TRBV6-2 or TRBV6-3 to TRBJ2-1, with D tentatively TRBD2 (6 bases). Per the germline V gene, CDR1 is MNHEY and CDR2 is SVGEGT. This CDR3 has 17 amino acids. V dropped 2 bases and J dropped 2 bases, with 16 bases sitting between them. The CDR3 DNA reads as TGTGCCAGCAGTTACCCTGTGGAGGGAACGACCTACAATGAGCAGTTCTTC. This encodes CASSYPVEGTTYNEQFF.

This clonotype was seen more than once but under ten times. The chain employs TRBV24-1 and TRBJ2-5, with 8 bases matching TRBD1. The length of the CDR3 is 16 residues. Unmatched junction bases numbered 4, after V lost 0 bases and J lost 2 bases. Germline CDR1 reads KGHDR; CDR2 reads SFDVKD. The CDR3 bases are TGTGCCACCAGTGATTTGGGGACAGGTTCACAAGAGACCCAGTACTTC. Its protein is CATSDLGTGSQETQYF.

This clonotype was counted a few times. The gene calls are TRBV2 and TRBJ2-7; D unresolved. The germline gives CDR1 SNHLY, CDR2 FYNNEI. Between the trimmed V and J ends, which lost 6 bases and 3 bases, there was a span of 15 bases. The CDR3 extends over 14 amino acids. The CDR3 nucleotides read TGTGCCAGCAGGGGCGATAGGAGTAGCTACGAGCAGTACTTC. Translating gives CASRGDRSSYEQYF. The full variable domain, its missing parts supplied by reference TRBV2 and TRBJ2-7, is EPEVTQTPSHQVTQMGQEVILRCVPISNHLYFYWYRQILGQKVEFLVSFYNNEISEKSEIFDDQFSVERPDGSNFTLKIRSTKLEDSAMYFCASRGDRSSYEQYFGPGTRLTVT.

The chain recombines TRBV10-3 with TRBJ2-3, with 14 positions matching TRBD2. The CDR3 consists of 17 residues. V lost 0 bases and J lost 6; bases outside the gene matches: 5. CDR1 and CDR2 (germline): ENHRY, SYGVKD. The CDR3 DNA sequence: TGTGCCATCAGTGAGTCGGGACTAGCGGGAGTTGTCGATACGCAGTATTTT. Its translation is CAISESGLAGVVDTQYF.

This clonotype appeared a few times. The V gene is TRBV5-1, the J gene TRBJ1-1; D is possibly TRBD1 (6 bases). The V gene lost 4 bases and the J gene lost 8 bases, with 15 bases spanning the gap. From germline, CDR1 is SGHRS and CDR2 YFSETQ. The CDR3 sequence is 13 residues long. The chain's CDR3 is CASSLGLGQEAFF. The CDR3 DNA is TGCGCCAGCAGCCTGGGTTTGGGACAAGAAGCTTTCTTT. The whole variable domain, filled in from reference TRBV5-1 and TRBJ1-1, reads KAGVTQTPRYLIKTRGQQVTLSCSPISGHRSVSWYQQTPGQGLQFLFEYFSETQRNKGNFPGRFSGRQFSNSRSEMNVSTLELGDSALYLCASSLGLGQEAFFGQGTRLTVV.

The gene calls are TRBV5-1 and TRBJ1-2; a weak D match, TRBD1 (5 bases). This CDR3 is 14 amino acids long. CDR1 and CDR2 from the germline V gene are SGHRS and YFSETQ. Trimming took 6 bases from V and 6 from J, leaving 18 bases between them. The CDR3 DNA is TGCGCCAGCAACACTGGAGATCGGGGGAATGGCTACACCTTC. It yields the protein CASNTGDRGNGYTF. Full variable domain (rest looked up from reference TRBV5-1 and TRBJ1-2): KAGVTQTPRYLIKTRGQQVTLSCSPISGHRSVSWYQQTPGQGLQFLFEYFSETQRNKGNFPGRFSGRQFSNSRSEMNVSTLELGDSALYLCASNTGDRGNGYTFGSGTRLTVV.

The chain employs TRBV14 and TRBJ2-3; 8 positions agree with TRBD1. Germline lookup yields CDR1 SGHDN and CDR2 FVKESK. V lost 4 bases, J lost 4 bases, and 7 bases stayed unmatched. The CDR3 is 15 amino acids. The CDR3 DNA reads TGTGCCAGCAGCCGATACTTGGACAGGGCAGATACGCAGTATTTT. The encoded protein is CASSRYLDRADTQYF.

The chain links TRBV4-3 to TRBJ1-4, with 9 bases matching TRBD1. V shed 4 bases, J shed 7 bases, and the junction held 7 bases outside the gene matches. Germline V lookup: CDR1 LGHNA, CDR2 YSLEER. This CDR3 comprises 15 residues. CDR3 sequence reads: CASSRTGTGSEKLFF. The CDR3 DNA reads TGCGCCAGCAGCCGTACCGGGACAGGGAGTGAAAAACTGTTTTTT.

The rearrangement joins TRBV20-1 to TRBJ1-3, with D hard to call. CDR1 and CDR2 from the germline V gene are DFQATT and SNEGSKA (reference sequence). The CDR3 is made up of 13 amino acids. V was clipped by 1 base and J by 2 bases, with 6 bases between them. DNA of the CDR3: TGCAGTGCTAGAGTGGGCACTGGAAACACCATATATTTT. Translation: CSARVGTGNTIYF.

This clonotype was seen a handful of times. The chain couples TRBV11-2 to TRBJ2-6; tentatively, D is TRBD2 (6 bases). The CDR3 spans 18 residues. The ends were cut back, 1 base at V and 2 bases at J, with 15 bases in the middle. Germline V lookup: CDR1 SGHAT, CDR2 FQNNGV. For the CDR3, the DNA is TGTGCCAGCAGCTTAGGGGCAGGGTTAGCGGCTGGGGCCAACGTCCTGACTTTC. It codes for CASSLGAGLAAGANVLTF.

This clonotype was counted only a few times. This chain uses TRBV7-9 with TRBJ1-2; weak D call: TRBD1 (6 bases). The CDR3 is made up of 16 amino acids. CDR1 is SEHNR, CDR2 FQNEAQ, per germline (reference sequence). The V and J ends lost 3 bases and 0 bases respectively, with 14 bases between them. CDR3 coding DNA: TGTGCCAGCAGCTTTATAGGGACATCTTCTAACTATGGCTACACCTTC. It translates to CASSFIGTSSNYGYTF.